Listed here is a single T cell receptor (beta chain). The entry originates in a study of shared clonotypes between healthy human individuals. TCRdb's copy holds only in-frame clones and misses some; the assay was immunoSEQ multiplex PCR. The sample lists under 1,100,000 clones; around 75% were seen once. The V and J ends lost 2 bases and 5 bases, in that order; junction bases with no gene match: 6. Germline CDR1 is KGHSH and CDR2 is LQKENI. This CDR3 is 14 amino acids long. The chain couples TRBV18 to TRBJ2-7, with TRBD2 matching 7 bases. The specimen was memory CD4+ T cells sorted from blood. The subset was: CD45RA-negative fraction. The source is a man younger than 35 in good health. The CDR3 DNA follows: TGTGCCAGCTCACCAGGCAGGGAGGGCCACGAGCAGTACTTC. This codes for CASSPGREGHEQYF.